This T cell receptor beta chain was observed in a study of spatial heterogeneity in lung cancer. Study overall: For the average unique TCR and UMI combination, more than ten occurrences appeared in raw reads. The study, taken as a whole, reports: Blood showed ubiquitous tumor TCRs more often at resection than at routine follow-up.

All TCR cDNA molecules were individually tagged with a unique molecular identifier. TCRdb reprocessed the 5' RACE reads with MiXCR, giving one entry per CDR3 protein. This sample has roughly 48,000 distinct CDR3 sequences, with approximately 5.3% found just once. Time point meaning: sample taken at primary tumor resection. Frozen PBMC, nontumor lung or tumor provided whole RNA, which was sequenced unsorted. The donors, 70 to 80 patients with untreated early-stage non-small cell lung cancer, provided the samples. Germline V gene lookup returns CDR1 LNHDA and CDR2 SQIVND (reference sequence). The CDR3 contains 14 residues. Losses at the gene ends were 8 bases for V and 8 bases for J; bases not matched to a gene: 14. In the case of this clonotype: The target antigen is unknown.

The sequence came from a male donor with early-stage non-small cell lung cancer. This chain uses TRBV19 with TRBJ1-2; 7 bases agree with TRBD1. Sample: PBMCs, taken at surgery. CDR3 amino acids: CASHLDRDYRGYTF. CDR3 sequence (DNA): TGTGCCAGTCACCTAGACAGGGACTATAGGGGCTACACCTTC.